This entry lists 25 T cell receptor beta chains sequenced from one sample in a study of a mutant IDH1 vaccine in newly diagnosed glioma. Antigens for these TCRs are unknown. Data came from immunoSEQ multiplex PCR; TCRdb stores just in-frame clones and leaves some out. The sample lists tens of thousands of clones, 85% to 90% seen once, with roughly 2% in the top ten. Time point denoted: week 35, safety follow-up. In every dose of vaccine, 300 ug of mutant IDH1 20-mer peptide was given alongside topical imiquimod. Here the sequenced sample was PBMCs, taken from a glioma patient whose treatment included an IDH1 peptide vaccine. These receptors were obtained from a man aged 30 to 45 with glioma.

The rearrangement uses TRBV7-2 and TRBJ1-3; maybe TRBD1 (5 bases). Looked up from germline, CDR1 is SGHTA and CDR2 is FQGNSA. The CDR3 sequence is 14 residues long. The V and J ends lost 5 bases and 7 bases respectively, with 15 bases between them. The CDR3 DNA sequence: TGTGCCAGCAGCATCGGGACGGTCGGGAACACCATATATTTT. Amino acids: CASSIGTVGNTIYF.

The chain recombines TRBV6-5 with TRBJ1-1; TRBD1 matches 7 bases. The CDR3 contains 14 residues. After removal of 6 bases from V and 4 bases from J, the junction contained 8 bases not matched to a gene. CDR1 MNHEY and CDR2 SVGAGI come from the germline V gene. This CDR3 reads CASSTRGQLTEAFF. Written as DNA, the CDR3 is TGTGCCAGCAGCACCCGGGGACAGCTCACTGAAGCTTTCTTT.

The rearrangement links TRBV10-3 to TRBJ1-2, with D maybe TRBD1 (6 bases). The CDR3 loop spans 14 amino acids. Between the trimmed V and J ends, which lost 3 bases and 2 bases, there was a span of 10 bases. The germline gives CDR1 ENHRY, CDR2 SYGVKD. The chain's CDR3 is CAISEGGVNYGYTF. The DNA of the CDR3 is TGTGCCATCAGTGAAGGGGGGGTCAACTATGGCTACACCTTC.

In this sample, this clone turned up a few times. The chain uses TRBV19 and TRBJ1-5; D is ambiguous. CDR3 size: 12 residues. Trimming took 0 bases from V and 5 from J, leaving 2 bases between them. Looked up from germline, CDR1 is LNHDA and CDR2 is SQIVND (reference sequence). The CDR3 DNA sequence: TGTGCCAGTAGTATAGAGGATCAGCCCCAGCATTTT. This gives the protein CASSIEDQPQHF.

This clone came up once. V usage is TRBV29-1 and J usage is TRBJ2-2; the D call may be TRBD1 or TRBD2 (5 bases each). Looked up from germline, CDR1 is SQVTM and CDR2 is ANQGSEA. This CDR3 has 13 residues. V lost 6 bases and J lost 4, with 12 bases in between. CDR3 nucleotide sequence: TGCAGCGTAAATATGGGGGTCACCGGGGAGCTGTTTTTT. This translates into CSVNMGVTGELFF.

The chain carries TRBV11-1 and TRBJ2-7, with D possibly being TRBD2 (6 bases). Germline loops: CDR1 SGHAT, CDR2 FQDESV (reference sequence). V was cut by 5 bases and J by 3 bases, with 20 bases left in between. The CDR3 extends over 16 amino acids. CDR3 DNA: TGTGCCAGCAGCCCAGGACACAGCTGGGGAGGCTACGAGCAGTACTTC. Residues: CASSPGHSWGGYEQYF. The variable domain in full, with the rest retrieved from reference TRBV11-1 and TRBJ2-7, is EAEVAQSPRYKITEKSQAVAFWCDPISGHATLYWYRQILGQGPELLVQFQDESVVDDSQLPKDRFSAERLKGVDSTLKIQPAELGDSAMYLCASSPGHSWGGYEQYFGPGTRLTVT.

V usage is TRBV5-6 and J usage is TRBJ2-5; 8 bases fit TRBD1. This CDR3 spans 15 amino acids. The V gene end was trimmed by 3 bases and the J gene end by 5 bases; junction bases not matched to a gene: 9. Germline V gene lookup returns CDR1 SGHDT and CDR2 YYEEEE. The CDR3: CASSSSRGPVETQYF. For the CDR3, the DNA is TGTGCCAGCAGCTCGAGCAGGGGGCCTGTGGAGACCCAGTACTTC.

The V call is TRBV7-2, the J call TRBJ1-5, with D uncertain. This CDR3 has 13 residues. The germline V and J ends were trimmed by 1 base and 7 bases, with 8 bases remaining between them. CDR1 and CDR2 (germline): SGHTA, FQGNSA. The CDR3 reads CASSLVDYQPQHF. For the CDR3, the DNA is TGTGCCAGCAGCTTAGTAGACTACCAGCCCCAGCATTTT.

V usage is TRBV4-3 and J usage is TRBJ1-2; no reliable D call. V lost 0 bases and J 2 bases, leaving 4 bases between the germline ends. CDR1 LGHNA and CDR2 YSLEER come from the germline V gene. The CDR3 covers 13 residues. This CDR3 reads CASSQDWNYGYTF. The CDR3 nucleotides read TGCGCCAGCAGCCAAGATTGGAACTATGGCTACACCTTC.

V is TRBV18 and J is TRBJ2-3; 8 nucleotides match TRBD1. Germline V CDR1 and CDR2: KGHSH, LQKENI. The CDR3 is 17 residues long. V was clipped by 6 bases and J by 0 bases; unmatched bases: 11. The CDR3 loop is CASSHPNRGYSTDTQYF. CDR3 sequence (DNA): TGTGCCAGCTCCCATCCGAACAGGGGGTATAGCACAGATACGCAGTATTTT.

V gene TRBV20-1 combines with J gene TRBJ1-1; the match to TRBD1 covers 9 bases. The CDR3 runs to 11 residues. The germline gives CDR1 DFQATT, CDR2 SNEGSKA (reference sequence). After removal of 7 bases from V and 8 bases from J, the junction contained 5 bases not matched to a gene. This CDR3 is CSGHRGLEAFF. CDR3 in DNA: TGCAGTGGCCACAGGGGGCTCGAAGCTTTCTTT.

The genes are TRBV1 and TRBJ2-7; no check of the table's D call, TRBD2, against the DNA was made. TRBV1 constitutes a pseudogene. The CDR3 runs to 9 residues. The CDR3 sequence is CTRSVLQYF. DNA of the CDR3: TGCACCCGTTCTGTGTTGCAGTACTTC.

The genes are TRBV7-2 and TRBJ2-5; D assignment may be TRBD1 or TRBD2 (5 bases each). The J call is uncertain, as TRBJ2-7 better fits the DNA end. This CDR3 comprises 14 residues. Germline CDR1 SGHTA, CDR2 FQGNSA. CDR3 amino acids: CASSLDGALDEQYF. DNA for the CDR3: TGTGCCAGCAGCTTAGACGGGGCCCTGGACGAGCAGTACTTC.

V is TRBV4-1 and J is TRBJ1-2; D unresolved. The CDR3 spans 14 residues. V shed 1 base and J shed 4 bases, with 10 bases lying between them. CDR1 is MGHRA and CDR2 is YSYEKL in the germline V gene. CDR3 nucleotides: TGCGCCAGCAGCCAAGCATCGCTAGGCTATGGCTACACCTTC. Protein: CASSQASLGYGYTF.

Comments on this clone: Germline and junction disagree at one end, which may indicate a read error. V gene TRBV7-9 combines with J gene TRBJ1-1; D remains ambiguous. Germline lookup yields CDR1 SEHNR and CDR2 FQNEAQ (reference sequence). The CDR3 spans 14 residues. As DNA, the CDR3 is TGTGCCAGAAGCTTGGCCGAGGGCTACACTGAAGCTTTCTTT. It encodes CARSLAEGYTEAFF.

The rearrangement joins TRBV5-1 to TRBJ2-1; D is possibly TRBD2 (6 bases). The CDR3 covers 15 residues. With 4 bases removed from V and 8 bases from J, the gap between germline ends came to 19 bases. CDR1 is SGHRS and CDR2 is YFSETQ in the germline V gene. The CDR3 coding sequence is TGCGCCAGCAGCCCGGAAGGAGGGCTGGGCGATGAGCAGTTCTTC. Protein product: CASSPEGGLGDEQFF.

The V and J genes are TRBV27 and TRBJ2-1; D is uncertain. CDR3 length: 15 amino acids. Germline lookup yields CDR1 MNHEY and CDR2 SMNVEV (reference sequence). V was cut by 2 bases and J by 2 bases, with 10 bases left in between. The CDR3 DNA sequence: TGTGCCAGCAGTTTAAATTCCCAGACCTACAATGAGCAGTTCTTC. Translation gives CASSLNSQTYNEQFF.

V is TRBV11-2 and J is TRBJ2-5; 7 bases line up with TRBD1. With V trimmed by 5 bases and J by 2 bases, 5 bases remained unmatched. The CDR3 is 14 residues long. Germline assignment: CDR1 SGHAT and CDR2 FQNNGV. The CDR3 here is CASSPPGQQETQYF. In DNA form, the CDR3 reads TGTGCCAGCAGCCCACCGGGACAGCAAGAGACCCAGTACTTC.

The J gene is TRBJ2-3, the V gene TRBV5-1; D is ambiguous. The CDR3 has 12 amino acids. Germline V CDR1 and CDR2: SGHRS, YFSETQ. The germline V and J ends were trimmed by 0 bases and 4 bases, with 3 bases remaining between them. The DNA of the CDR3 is TGCGCCAGCAGCTTGGGAGCAGATACGCAGTATTTT. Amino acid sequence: CASSLGADTQYF.

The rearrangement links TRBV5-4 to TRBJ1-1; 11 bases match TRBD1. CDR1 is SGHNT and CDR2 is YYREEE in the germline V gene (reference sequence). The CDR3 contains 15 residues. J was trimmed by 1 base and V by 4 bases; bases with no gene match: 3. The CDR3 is CASSIGTGGNTEAFF. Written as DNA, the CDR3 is TGTGCCAGCAGCATCGGGACAGGGGGGAACACTGAAGCTTTCTTT.

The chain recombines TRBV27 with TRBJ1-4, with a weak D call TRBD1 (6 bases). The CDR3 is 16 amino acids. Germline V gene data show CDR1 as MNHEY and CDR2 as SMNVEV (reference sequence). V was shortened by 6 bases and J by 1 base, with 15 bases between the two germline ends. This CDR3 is CASRARGGLTNEKLFF. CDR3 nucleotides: TGTGCCAGCAGGGCGAGGGGGGGACTAACTAATGAAAAACTGTTTTTT. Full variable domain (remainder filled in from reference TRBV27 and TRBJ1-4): EAQVTQNPRYLITVTGKKLTVTCSQNMNHEYMSWYRQDPGLGLRQIYYSMNVEVTDKGDVPEGYKVSRKEKRNFPLILESPSPNQTSLYFCASRARGGLTNEKLFFGSGTQLSVL.

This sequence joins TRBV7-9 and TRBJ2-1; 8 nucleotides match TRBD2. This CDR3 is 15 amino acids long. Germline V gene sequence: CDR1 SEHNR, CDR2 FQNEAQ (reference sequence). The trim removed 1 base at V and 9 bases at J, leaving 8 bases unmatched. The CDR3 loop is CASSLVGGGQIEQFF. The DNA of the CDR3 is TGTGCCAGCAGCTTAGTCGGCGGGGGGCAAATTGAGCAGTTCTTC.

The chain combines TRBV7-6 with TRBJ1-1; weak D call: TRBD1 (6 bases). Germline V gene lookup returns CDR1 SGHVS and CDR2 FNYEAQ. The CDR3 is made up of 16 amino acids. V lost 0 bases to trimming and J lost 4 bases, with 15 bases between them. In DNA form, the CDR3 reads TGTGCCAGCAGCTTAGCCAGCGGGGGGCTGGGCACTGAAGCTTTCTTT. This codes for CASSLASGGLGTEAFF.

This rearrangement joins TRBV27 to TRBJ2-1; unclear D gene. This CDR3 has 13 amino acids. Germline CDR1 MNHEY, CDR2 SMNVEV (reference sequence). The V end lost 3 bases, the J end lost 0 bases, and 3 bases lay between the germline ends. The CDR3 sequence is CASSFGSYNEQFF. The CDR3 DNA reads TGTGCCAGCAGTTTCGGCTCCTACAATGAGCAGTTCTTC.

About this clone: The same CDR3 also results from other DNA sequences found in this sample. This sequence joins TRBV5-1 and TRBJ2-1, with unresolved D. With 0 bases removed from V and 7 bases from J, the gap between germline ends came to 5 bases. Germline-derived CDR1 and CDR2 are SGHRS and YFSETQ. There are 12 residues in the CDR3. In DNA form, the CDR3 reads TGCGCCAGCAGCTTGGAGGGAAATGAGCAGTTCTTC. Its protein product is CASSLEGNEQFF.